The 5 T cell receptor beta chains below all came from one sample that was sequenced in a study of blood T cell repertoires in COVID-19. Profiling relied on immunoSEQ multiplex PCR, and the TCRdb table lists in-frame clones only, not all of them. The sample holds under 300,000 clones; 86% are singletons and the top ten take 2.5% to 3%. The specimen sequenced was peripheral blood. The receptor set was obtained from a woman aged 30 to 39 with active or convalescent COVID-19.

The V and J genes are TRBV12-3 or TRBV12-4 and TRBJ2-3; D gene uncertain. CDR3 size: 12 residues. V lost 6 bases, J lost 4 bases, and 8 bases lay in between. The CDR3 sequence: CASRFSSDTQYF. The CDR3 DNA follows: TGTGCCAGCAGATTCTCCTCAGATACGCAGTATTTT.

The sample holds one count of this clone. The CDR3 reads CASSLAHDRGNSPLHF. The CDR3 coding sequence is TGTGCCAGCAGCTTGGCCCATGACAGGGGGAATTCACCCCTCCACTTT. The chain links TRBV5-4 to TRBJ1-6; 9 bases align to TRBD1. The CDR3 sequence is 16 residues long. Trimming cost V 0 bases and J 7 bases; bases outside gene matches: 5. Germline V gives CDR1 SGHNT, CDR2 YYREEE (reference sequence).

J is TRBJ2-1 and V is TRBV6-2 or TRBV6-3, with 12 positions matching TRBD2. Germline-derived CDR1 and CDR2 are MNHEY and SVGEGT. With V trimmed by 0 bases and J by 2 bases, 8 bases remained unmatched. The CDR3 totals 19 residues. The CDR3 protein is CASSYSSSGGGRAYNEQFF. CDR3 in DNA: TGTGCCAGCAGTTACTCTTCTAGCGGGGGGGGTAGGGCCTACAATGAGCAGTTCTTC.

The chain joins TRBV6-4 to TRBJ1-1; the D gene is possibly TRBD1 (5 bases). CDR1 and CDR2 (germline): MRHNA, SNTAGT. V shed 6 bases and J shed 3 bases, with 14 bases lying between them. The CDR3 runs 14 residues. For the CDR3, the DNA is TGTGCCAGCAGCGCCTTAGCGGGGGACACTGAAGCTTTCTTT. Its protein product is CASSALAGDTEAFF.

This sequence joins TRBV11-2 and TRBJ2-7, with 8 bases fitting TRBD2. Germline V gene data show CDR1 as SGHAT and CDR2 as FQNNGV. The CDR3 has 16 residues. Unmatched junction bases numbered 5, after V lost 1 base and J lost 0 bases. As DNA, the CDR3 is TGTGCCAGCAGCTTAGCCGGGGGGGCGACCTCCTACGAGCAGTACTTC. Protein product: CASSLAGGATSYEQYF.